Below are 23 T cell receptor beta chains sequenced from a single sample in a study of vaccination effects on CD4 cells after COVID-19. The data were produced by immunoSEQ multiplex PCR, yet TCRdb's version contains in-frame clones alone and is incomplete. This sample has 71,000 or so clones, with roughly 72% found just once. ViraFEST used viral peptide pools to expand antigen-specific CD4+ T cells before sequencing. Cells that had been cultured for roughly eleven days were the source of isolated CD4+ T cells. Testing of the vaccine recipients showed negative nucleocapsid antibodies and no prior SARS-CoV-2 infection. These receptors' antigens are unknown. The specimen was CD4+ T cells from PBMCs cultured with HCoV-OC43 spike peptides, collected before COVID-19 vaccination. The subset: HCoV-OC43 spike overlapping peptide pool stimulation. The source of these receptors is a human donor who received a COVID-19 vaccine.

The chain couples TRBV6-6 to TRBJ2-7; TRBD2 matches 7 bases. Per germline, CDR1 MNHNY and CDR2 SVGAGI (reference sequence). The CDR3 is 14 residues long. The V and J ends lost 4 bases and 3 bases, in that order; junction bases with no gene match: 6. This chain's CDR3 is CASSSHPSGYEQYV. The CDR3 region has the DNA TGTGCCAGCAGTTCTCATCCTAGCGGCTACGAGCAGTACGTC.

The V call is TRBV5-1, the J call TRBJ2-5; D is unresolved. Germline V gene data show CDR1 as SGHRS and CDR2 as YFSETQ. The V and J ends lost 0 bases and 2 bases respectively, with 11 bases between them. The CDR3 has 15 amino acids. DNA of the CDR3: TGCGCCAGCAGCTTGGTACAGAAAAGTCAAGAGACCCAGTACTTC. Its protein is CASSLVQKSQETQYF.

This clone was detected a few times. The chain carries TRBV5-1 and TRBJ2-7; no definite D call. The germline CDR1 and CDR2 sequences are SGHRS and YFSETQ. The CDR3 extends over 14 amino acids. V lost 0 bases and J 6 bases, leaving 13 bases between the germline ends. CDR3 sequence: CASSLGPSGSEQYV. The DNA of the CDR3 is TGCGCCAGCAGCTTGGGCCCATCGGGCTCCGAGCAGTACGTC.

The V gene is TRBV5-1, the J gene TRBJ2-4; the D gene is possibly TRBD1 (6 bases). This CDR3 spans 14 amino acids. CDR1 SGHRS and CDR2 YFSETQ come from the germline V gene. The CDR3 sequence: CATRESGASNIQYF. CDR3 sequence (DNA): TGCGCAACCCGAGAATCAGGGGCGTCGAACATTCAGTACTTC.

The CDR3 DNA sequence: TGTGCCAGCAGTGAGCGGGGCGATCAGCCCCAGCATTTT. Amino acid sequence: CASSERGDQPQHF. The V gene is TRBV6-1, the J gene TRBJ1-5, with a tentative D call TRBD1 (5 bases). Germline V CDR1 and CDR2: MNHNS, SASEGT. Trimming cost V 3 bases and J 5 bases, with 8 bases left between them. This CDR3 is built from 13 residues.

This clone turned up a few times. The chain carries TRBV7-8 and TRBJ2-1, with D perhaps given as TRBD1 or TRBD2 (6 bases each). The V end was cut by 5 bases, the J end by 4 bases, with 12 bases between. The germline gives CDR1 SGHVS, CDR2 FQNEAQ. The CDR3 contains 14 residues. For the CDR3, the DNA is TGTGCCAGCAGCCGCCCGGGGGCTTACAATGAGCAGTTCTTC. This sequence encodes CASSRPGAYNEQFF.

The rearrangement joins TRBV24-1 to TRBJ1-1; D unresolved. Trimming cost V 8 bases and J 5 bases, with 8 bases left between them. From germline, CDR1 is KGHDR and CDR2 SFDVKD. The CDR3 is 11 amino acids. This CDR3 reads CATNGDTEAFF. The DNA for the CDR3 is TGTGCCACCAATGGGGATACTGAAGCTTTCTTT.

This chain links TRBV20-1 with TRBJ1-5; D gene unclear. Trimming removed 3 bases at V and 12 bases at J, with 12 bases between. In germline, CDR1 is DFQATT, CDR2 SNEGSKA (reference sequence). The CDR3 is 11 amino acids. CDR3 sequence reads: CSASSTQNQHF. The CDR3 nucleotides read TGCAGTGCTAGTTCAACCCAGAACCAGCATTTT.

In DNA form, the CDR3 reads TGTGCCAGCAGTGTCTCGGGGTACACCGGGGAGCTGTTTTTT. This encodes CASSVSGYTGELFF. V is TRBV2 and J is TRBJ2-2; the D gene is possibly TRBD2 (5 bases). Trimming shortened V by 4 bases and J by 3 bases, and 9 bases separated the two germline ends. Germline V gene data show CDR1 as SNHLY and CDR2 as FYNNEI. The CDR3 is 14 residues long.

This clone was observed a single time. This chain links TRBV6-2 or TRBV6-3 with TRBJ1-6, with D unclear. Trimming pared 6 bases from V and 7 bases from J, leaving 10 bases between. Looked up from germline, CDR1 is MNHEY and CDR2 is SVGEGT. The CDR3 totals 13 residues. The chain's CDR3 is CASSLDGNSPLHF. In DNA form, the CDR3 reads TGTGCCAGCAGCCTAGATGGGAATTCACCCCTCCACTTT.

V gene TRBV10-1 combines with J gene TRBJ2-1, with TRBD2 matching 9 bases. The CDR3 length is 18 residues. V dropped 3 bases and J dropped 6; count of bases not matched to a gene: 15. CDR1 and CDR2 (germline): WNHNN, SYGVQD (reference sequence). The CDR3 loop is CASSDGYRGGGASNEQFF. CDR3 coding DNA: TGCGCCAGCAGTGACGGGTACCGCGGCGGGGGGGCTTCCAATGAGCAGTTCTTC.

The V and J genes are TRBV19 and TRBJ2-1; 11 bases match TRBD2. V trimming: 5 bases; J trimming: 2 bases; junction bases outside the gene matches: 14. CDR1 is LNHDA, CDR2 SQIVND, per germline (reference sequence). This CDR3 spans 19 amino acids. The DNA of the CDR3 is TGTGCCAGTAGTCTGGGACTAGCGGCCTTTAATCACACCTACAATGAGCAGTTCTTC. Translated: CASSLGLAAFNHTYNEQFF.

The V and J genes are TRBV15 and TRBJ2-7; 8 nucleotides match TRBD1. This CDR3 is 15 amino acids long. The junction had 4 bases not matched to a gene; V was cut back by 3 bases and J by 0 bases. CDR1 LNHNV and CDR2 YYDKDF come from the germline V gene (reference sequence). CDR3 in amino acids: CATSRETGVSYEQYV. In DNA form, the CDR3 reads TGTGCCACCAGCAGGGAGACAGGGGTCTCCTACGAGCAGTACGTC.

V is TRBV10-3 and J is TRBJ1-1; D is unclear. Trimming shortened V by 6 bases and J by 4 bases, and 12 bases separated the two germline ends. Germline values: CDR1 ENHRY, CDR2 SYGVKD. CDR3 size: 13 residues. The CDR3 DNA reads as TGTGCCATCAGCATTGAGGAAGGCACTGAAGCTTTCTTT. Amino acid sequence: CAISIEEGTEAFF.

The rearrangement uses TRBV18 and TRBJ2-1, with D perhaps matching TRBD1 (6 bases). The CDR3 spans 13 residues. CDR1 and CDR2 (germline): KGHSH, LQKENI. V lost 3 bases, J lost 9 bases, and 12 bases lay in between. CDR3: CASSPVTGSEQFF. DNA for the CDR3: TGTGCCAGCTCACCTGTCACAGGGAGTGAGCAGTTCTTC. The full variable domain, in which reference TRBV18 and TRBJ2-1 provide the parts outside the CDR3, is NAGVMQNPRHLVRRRGQEARLRCSPMKGHSHVYWYRQLPEEGLKFMVYLQKENIIDESGMPKERFSAEFPKEGPSILRIQQVVRGDSAAYFCASSPVTGSEQFFGPGTRLTVL.

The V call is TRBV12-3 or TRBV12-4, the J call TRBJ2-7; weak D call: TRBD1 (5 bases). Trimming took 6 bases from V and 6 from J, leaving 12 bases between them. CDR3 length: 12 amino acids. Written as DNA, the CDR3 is TGTGCCAGCAGCCTCAGGGCCGGCGAGCAGTACGTC. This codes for CASSLRAGEQYV.

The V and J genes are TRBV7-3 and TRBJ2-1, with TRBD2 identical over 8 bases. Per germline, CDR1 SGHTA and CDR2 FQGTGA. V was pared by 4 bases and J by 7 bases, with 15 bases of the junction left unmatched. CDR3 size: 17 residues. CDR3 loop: CASSSGGSGVRRNEQFF. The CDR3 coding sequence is TGTGCCAGCAGCTCCGGAGGTAGCGGGGTAAGAAGGAATGAGCAGTTCTTC. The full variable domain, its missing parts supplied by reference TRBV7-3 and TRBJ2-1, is GAGVSQTPSNKVTEKGKYVELRCDPISGHTALYWYRQSLGQGPEFLIYFQGTGAADDSGLPNDRFFAVRPEGSVSTLKIQRTERGDSAVYLCASSSGGSGVRRNEQFFGPGTRLTVL.

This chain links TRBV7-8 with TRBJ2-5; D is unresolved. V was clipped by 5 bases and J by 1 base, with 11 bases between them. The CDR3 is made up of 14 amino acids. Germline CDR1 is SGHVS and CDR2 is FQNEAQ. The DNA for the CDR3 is TGTGCCAGCAGCCCCTCTAGAGTCCAAGAGACCCAGTACTTC. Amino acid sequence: CASSPSRVQETQYF.

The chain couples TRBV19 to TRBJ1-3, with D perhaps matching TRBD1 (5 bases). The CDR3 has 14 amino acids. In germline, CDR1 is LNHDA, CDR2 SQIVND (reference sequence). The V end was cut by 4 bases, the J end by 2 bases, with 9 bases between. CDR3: CASSRGLAGNTIYF. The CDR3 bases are TGTGCCAGTAGTAGGGGCTTGGCTGGAAACACCATATATTTT.

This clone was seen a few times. CDR3: CASSQGTEAFF. CDR3 sequence (DNA): TGCGCCAGCAGCCAGGGCACTGAAGCTTTCTTT. V gene TRBV4-1 combines with J gene TRBJ1-1; no definite D call. The CDR3 covers 11 residues. Trimming took 3 bases from V and 4 from J, leaving 3 bases between them. Germline lookup yields CDR1 MGHRA and CDR2 YSYEKL.

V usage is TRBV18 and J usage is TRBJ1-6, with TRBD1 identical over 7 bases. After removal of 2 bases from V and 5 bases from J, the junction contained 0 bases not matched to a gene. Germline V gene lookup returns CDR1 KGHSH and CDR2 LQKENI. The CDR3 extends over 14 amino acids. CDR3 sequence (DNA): TGTGCCAGCTCACCAACAGGGGATAATTCACCCCTCCACTTT. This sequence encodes CASSPTGDNSPLHF.

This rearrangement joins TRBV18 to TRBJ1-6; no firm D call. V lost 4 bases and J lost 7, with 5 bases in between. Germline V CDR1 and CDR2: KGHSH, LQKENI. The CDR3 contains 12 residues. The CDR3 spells CASSLVNSPLHF. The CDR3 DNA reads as TGTGCCAGCTCACTGGTGAATTCACCCCTCCACTTT.

The CDR3 is CASSVGTGGSYGYTF. DNA for the CDR3: TGTGCCAGCAGCGTCGGCACAGGGGGTTCCTATGGCTACACCTTC. The chain couples TRBV3-1 (or the pseudogene TRBV3-2) to TRBJ1-2; 8 nucleotides agree with TRBD1. V gave up 5 bases and J gave up 4 bases; unmatched junction bases: 9. Germline CDR1 is LGHDT and CDR2 is YNNKEL (reference sequence). This CDR3 is built from 15 residues.